Shown below are 14 T cell receptor beta chains from a single sample sequenced in a study of blood T cell repertoires in COVID-19. Method: immunoSEQ multiplex PCR; TCRdb's copy keeps in-frame clones and lacks some. The table lists around 130,000 clones, roughly four fifths of them singletons. What was sequenced was peripheral blood. The receptors here all came from a woman between 45 and 65 years old with acute or convalescent COVID-19.

The rearrangement links TRBV24-1 to TRBJ2-1, with D unresolved. In germline, CDR1 is KGHDR, CDR2 SFDVKD. V lost 3 bases, J lost 0 bases, and 11 bases lay in between. The CDR3 sequence is 16 residues long. The CDR3 protein is CATSDAGGSSYNEQFF. CDR3 DNA sequence: TGTGCCACCAGTGATGCCGGCGGCAGCTCCTACAATGAGCAGTTCTTC.

This sequence joins TRBV27 and TRBJ1-2; 10 nucleotides align to TRBD1. Germline assignment: CDR1 MNHEY and CDR2 SMNVEV (reference sequence). V was clipped by 5 bases and J by 6 bases; unmatched bases: 9. The CDR3 runs 15 residues. The CDR3 loop reads CASSQGGTGEHGYTF. The CDR3 DNA sequence: TGTGCCAGCAGTCAAGGGGGGACAGGGGAACATGGCTACACCTTC.

The chain uses TRBV6-1 and TRBJ1-2, with 8 nucleotides matching TRBD1. Per the germline V gene, CDR1 is MNHNS and CDR2 is SASEGT. This CDR3 has 17 residues. Unmatched junction bases numbered 12, after V lost 2 bases and J lost 4 bases. The CDR3 here is CASSEFQYGRGPYGYTF. The CDR3 DNA reads TGTGCCAGCAGTGAATTTCAGTATGGCAGGGGGCCCTATGGCTACACCTTC.

The chain couples TRBV5-4 to TRBJ1-3; 10 bases fit TRBD1. The CDR3 contains 17 residues. Germline CDR1 and CDR2: SGHNT and YYREEE (reference sequence). With 3 bases clipped from V and 0 bases from J, the junction kept 6 bases outside the gene matches. DNA of the CDR3: TGTGCCAGCAGCTCGGGACAGGGGTTAACCTCTGGAAACACCATATATTTT. Translated: CASSSGQGLTSGNTIYF.

The J gene is TRBJ2-2, the V gene TRBV7-2, with a tentative D call TRBD2 (6 bases). The CDR3 spans 14 residues. V was shortened by 5 bases and J by 6 bases, with 13 bases between the two germline ends. The germline V gene encodes CDR1 SGHTA and CDR2 FQGNSA. CDR3 sequence (DNA): TGTGCCAGCAGCAAGCGACTAGTCCCCGGGGAGCTGTTTTTT. This encodes CASSKRLVPGELFF.

This chain links TRBV5-1 with TRBJ1-2; 8 bases agree with TRBD1. This CDR3 is 14 amino acids long. Germline CDR1 reads SGHRS; CDR2 reads YFSETQ. V lost 5 bases, J lost 6 bases, and 9 bases stayed unmatched. The CDR3 nucleotides are TGCGCCAGCAGGAGAGGGCAGACAGGGGATGGCTACACCTTC. Protein product: CASRRGQTGDGYTF.

The chain links TRBV4-1 to TRBJ1-5, with TRBD1 identical over 7 bases. Germline lookup yields CDR1 MGHRA and CDR2 YSYEKL. V gave up 0 bases and J gave up 0 bases; unmatched junction bases: 2. This CDR3 region has 16 residues. CDR3 amino acids: CASSQENRGSNQPQHF. CDR3 sequence (DNA): TGCGCCAGCAGCCAAGAGAACAGGGGTAGCAATCAGCCCCAGCATTTT.

V usage is TRBV5-1 and J usage is TRBJ1-1; the match to TRBD1 covers 9 bases. CDR1 and CDR2 (germline): SGHRS, YFSETQ. After removal of 3 bases from V and 0 bases from J, the junction contained 9 bases not matched to a gene. The CDR3 totals 17 residues. This chain's CDR3 is CASSSQPTGGLNTEAFF. Written as DNA, the CDR3 is TGCGCCAGCAGCTCCCAACCTACAGGGGGCTTGAACACTGAAGCTTTCTTT.

The V call is TRBV5-6, the J call TRBJ2-3; D may be TRBD1 (7 bases). The CDR3 has 15 residues. Per germline, CDR1 SGHDT and CDR2 YYEEEE. Between the trimmed V and J ends, which lost 2 bases and 4 bases, there was a span of 14 bases. CDR3 protein: CASSFSDREADTQYF. In DNA form, the CDR3 reads TGTGCCAGCAGCTTCTCAGACAGGGAGGCAGATACGCAGTATTTT.

The chain recombines TRBV7-3 with TRBJ1-1, with 10 bases fitting TRBD1. Germline values: CDR1 SGHTA, CDR2 FQGTGA. This CDR3 contains 15 residues. With V trimmed by 5 bases and J by 6 bases, 9 bases remained unmatched. The chain's CDR3 is CASSPSSDRGSEAFF. The CDR3 DNA follows: TGTGCCAGCAGCCCCTCATCGGACAGGGGGTCTGAAGCTTTCTTT.

This clone came up once. The rearrangement joins TRBV19 to TRBJ1-2; TRBD1 matches 7 bases. This CDR3 contains 18 residues. Germline trimming cut 4 bases from V and 1 base from J; bases unmatched to any gene: 15. Germline CDR1 is LNHDA and CDR2 is SQIVND (reference sequence). This CDR3 is CASSTRPMTGRINYGYTF. DNA for the CDR3: TGTGCCAGTAGTACCAGGCCGATGACAGGGAGGATTAACTATGGCTACACCTTC.

The chain links TRBV3-1 (or the pseudogene TRBV3-2) to TRBJ2-1, with 7 bases fitting TRBD1. The CDR3 is 18 residues long. Germline trimming cut 1 base from V and 4 bases from J; bases unmatched to any gene: 13. The germline V gene has CDR1 LGHDT and CDR2 YNNKEL (reference sequence). The chain's CDR3 is CASSQAETGNLAYNEQFF. CDR3 nucleotides: TGTGCCAGCAGCCAAGCCGAGACAGGGAACCTAGCATACAATGAGCAGTTCTTC.

This clone was observed once. The chain recombines TRBV5-1 with TRBJ1-1; 9 nucleotides agree with TRBD1. This CDR3 comprises 14 residues. With V trimmed by 4 bases and J by 5 bases, 6 bases remained unmatched. Germline V gives CDR1 SGHRS, CDR2 YFSETQ. CDR3 residues: CASSTTGGRTEAFF. CDR3 sequence (DNA): TGCGCCAGCAGCACAACAGGGGGCAGGACTGAAGCTTTCTTT.

The chain is built from TRBV12-5 and TRBJ1-1; 10 nucleotides agree with TRBD1. This CDR3 comprises 14 residues. CDR1 and CDR2 from the germline V gene are LGHNT and FRNRAP. Trimming removed 4 bases from V and 9 bases from J; junction bases left unmatched: 8. The DNA for the CDR3 is TGTGCTAGTGGTTGGGCCGGGACAGGGGAAAAAGCTTTCTTT. The encoded protein is CASGWAGTGEKAFF. Complete variable domain (other parts from reference TRBV12-5 and TRBJ1-1): DARVTQTPRHKVTEMGQEVTMRCQPILGHNTVFWYRQTMMQGLELLAYFRNRAPLDDSGMPKDRFSAEMPDATLATLKIQPSEPRDSAVYFCASGWAGTGEKAFFGQGTRLTVV.